The clone carrying this TCR beta chain was counted only a few times. No antigen is known for it. Other DNA sequences in the same sample also yield this CDR3. Germline V lookup: CDR1 MGHRA, CDR2 YSYEKL. V was cut by 0 bases and J by 6 bases, with 6 bases left in between. The CDR3 has 14 residues. The data originate from a study of cytomegalovirus exposure and HLA in healthy donors. Regarding the study as a whole: An analysis was carried out at a later point. It showed that HLA-associated TCR beta chains were more clonally expanded than equally common non-associated chains. In all likelihood, a cluster of highly shared sequence variants was a sequencing artifact. The productive fraction for most TCR beta V segments was about 87% or about 30% in an earlier analysis. Later analysis showed TCR association rates varying by HLA locus, highest for DRB1 and lowest for HLA-C.

With 60 Vbeta and 13 Jbeta primers, the PCR was carried out. The assay was immunoSEQ multiplex PCR, and TCRdb's table has in-frame clones only and misses some. Seen here are over 120,000 clones, over 75% observed once, and the top ten hold 2.9%. The chain uses TRBV4-1 and TRBJ1-6; no firm D call. Input material: PBMCs. The TCR originated in a woman aged 30 to 39 in good health and CMV-seronegative. The CDR3 region has the DNA TGCGCCAGCAGCCAAGACCGAGGTAATTCACCCCTCCACTTT. Translating gives CASSQDRGNSPLHF.